Given below is one T cell receptor beta chain in context. This specimen comes from a study of control samples from healthy donors and cancer patients. The method was immunoSEQ multiplex PCR; TCRdb's version includes in-frame clones alone and lacks a portion of them. This repertoire shows tens of thousands of clones, about three quarters found once; its top ten account for roughly 18%. In germline, CDR1 is MNHNS, CDR2 SASEGT. Trimming pared 2 bases from V and 0 bases from J, leaving 11 bases between. This CDR3 is built from 17 residues. The chain is built from TRBV6-1 and TRBJ2-6; D not certain. The TCR comes from a male donor with melanoma. Sequenced sample: formalin-fixed, paraffin-embedded tissue. The CDR3 region is CASSETFRHSGANVLTF. For the CDR3, the DNA is TGTGCCAGCAGTGAAACCTTCCGGCACTCTGGGGCCAACGTCCTGACTTTC.